This T cell receptor beta chain was recovered during a study of identical twins. TCRdb passed the 5' RACE reads through MiXCR, listing each CDR3 protein once. The sample gives nearly 650,000 distinct CDR3 sequences, about 7.1% of which show up once; 1.6% is in the top ten. This clonotype was detected only a few times. These data were likewise used in another study, on yellow fever vaccine responses in identical twins.

Material for sequencing was PBMCs. The receptor was derived from a woman between 18 and 29 years old in good health.

For the CDR3, the DNA is TGTGCCAGCAGCCAAGGGCAAGCTCCAGGCACAGATACGCAGTATTTT. Protein product: CASSQGQAPGTDTQYF. The rearrangement links TRBV3-1 to TRBJ2-3; D ambiguous. The ends were cut back, 1 base at V and 1 base at J, with 12 bases in the middle. Germline V gene sequence: CDR1 LGHDT, CDR2 YNNKEL (reference sequence). CDR3 length equals 16 residues.